This TCR beta chain was observed in a study of T-cell reconstitution after alpha-beta-depleted transplantation in children. In its sample, this clonotype was seen many times. CDR3 size: 14 residues. V lost 1 base to trimming and J lost 4 bases, with 11 bases between them. The germline V gene encodes CDR1 DFQATT and CDR2 SNEGSKA (reference sequence). For TCRbeta, the library was prepared with unique molecular identifiers. TCRdb re-called the PCR reads with MiXCR, one entry per CDR3 protein. The table has 200,000 or so distinct CDR3 sequences, 7.5% to 9.5% seen once; the top ten hold less than 40%. The sequencing here drew on PBMCs, mostly from graft donor cells, taken 360 days after TCRalphabeta/CD19-depleted stem cell transplant. This clonotype originated in a male patient aged 2-15 years who had a stem cell transplant for acute myeloid leukemia, so the T cells may come from the graft donor. The chain links TRBV20-1 to TRBJ2-1; D could derive from TRBD1 or TRBD2 (6 bases each). CDR3 region: CSARGGAQYNEQFF. The CDR3 DNA reads as TGCAGTGCTAGAGGGGGGGCCCAATACAATGAGCAGTTCTTC.